A single sample is the source of the 6 T cell receptor beta chains below, sequenced in a study of shared clonotypes between healthy human individuals. Produced via immunoSEQ multiplex PCR; TCRdb's table is partial and in-frame only. The table has about 2.1 million clones, 93% seen once. As defined, naive CD8 cells were CD45RO-negative and positively selected for CCR7, with terminally differentiated effector memory CD45RA+ cells excluded. The specimen sequenced was naive CD8+ T cells from PBMCs. All receptors derive from a man aged 18 to 29 in good health. Some clones in this sample may be carry-over from other donors' samples.

This rearrangement joins TRBV7-3 to TRBJ2-1, with 7 bases that match TRBD2. Looked up from germline, CDR1 is SGHTA and CDR2 is FQGTGA. This CDR3 region has 14 residues. V gave up 6 bases and J gave up 10 bases; unmatched junction bases: 12. The CDR3 DNA reads TGTGCCAGCAGAGAAGCGGGGAACCGGGACGAGCAGTTCTTC. It codes for CASREAGNRDEQFF.

The CDR3 nucleotides read TGTGCCAGCAGCCCCCCTGGGGTCTACGAGCAGTACTTC. Translated: CASSPPGVYEQYF. V and J are TRBV11-2 and TRBJ2-7; no reliable D call. The V and J ends lost 5 bases and 3 bases respectively, with 11 bases between them. The CDR3 totals 13 residues. Per germline, CDR1 SGHAT and CDR2 FQNNGV.

As concerns this clone: Other nucleotide sequences from this sample produce the same CDR3. The chain has TRBV19 and TRBJ2-7; 10 bases fit TRBD2. Per germline, CDR1 LNHDA and CDR2 SQIVND (reference sequence). This CDR3 contains 14 residues. V shed 6 bases, J shed 0 bases, and the junction held 2 bases outside the gene matches. The chain's CDR3 is CASSRLAGSYEQYF. DNA for the CDR3: TGTGCCAGTAGCCGACTAGCGGGCTCCTACGAGCAGTACTTC.

In the case of this clone: The identical CDR3 is also encoded by other nucleotide sequences in the sample. This chain uses TRBV7-9 with TRBJ1-1, with no clear D. Trimming left V 1 base short and J 0 bases short, with 3 bases between. The CDR3 totals 13 residues. Germline CDR1 reads SEHNR; CDR2 reads FQNEAQ (reference sequence). The CDR3 DNA is TGTGCCAGCAGCTTAGACTTGAACACTGAAGCTTTCTTT. Translated: CASSLDLNTEAFF.

This chain uses TRBV27 with TRBJ2-1, with TRBD1 matching over 8 bases. This CDR3 has 16 amino acids. Germline V lookup: CDR1 MNHEY, CDR2 SMNVEV (reference sequence). The V gene end was trimmed by 6 bases and the J gene end by 1 base; junction bases not matched to a gene: 8. CDR3 sequence: CASRSITGGSYNEQFF. The CDR3 DNA is TGTGCCAGCAGGTCGATTACAGGGGGGTCCTACAATGAGCAGTTCTTC.

The CDR3 bases are TGCGCCAGCAGCCAAGATAGTCTAGCTTCCAATGAGCAGTTCTTC. This encodes CASSQDSLASNEQFF. The chain has TRBV4-3 and TRBJ2-1; possibly TRBD2 for D (5 bases). V lost 0 bases and J lost 6, with 12 bases in between. Looked up from germline, CDR1 is LGHNA and CDR2 is YSLEER. The CDR3 totals 15 residues.